Following are 23 T cell receptor beta chains from one sample sequenced in a study of T cell repertoires in cytomegalovirus infection. Their target antigens are unknown. TCRdb independently ran MiXCR on the reads; one entry per CDR3 protein. The sample consists of about 350,000 distinct CDR3 sequences, roughly 34% of them appearing once. This specimen was cultured PBMCs, taken from culture after CMV antigen stimulation. The receptors derive from a human donor in good health (CMV status not recorded). Some clones in this sample may be carry-over from other donors' samples.

The rearrangement links TRBV7-2 to TRBJ1-5; 7 nucleotides match TRBD1. Germline V gives CDR1 SGHTA, CDR2 FQGNSA. The CDR3 has 15 amino acids. Unmatched junction bases numbered 5, after V lost 1 base and J lost 5 bases. CDR3 DNA: TGTGCCAGCAGCTTAGAGCCGGGACAGTATCAGCCCCAGCATTTT. Amino acid sequence: CASSLEPGQYQPQHF.

The V and J genes are TRBV7-4 and TRBJ2-1, with 11 bases fitting TRBD2. V was clipped by 1 base and J by 10 bases; unmatched bases: 18. Germline CDR1 and CDR2: SGHVT and SQSDAQ. There are 19 residues in the CDR3. The CDR3 nucleotides are TGTGCCAGCAGCTTAGGCCTGGTTGGGGCTAGCGGGAGGCCAGAGGAGCAGTTCTTC. This sequence encodes CASSLGLVGASGRPEEQFF.

The chain couples TRBV7-9 to TRBJ1-1, with D possibly matching TRBD1 (5 bases). Deletions cut 7 bases from V and 9 bases from J, with 15 bases between. Germline CDR1 and CDR2: SEHNR and FQNEAQ (reference sequence). This CDR3 region has 12 residues. CDR3 residues: CASTLGQGKAFF. CDR3 sequence (DNA): TGTGCCAGCACACTAGGGCAGGGAAAAGCTTTCTTT. Using reference TRBV7-9 and TRBJ1-1 for the parts outside the CDR3, the full variable domain is DTGVSQNPRHKITKRGQNVTFRCDPISEHNRLYWYRQTLGQGPEFLTYFQNEAQLEKSRLLSDRFSAERPKGSFSTLEIQRTEQGDSAMYLCASTLGQGKAFFGQGTRLTVV.

This clonotype was detected only a few times. The chain uses TRBV7-2 and TRBJ1-6, with 8 bases fitting TRBD1. The CDR3 extends over 18 amino acids. Germline CDR1 SGHTA, CDR2 FQGNSA. The V segment lost 2 bases and the J segment 7 bases; nucleotides outside the gene matches: 13. The CDR3 nucleotides read TGTGCCAGCAGCTTACCTCAGGGGGCAGATCCTCAGAATTCACCCCTCCACTTT. It specifies CASSLPQGADPQNSPLHF.

This clonotype was detected a few times. This chain connects TRBV24-1 to TRBJ2-4; 7 positions agree with TRBD2. V lost 10 bases to trimming and J lost 8 bases; unmatched junction nucleotides: 10. The germline CDR1 and CDR2 sequences are KGHDR and SFDVKD. The CDR3 length is 13 residues. CDR3 nucleotide sequence: TGTGCCACTTCCGGAGGAGGGAGGGACATTCAGTACTTC. Amino acids: CATSGGGRDIQYF.

V and J are TRBV6-2 or TRBV6-3 and TRBJ2-1; 7 bases line up with TRBD1. This CDR3 spans 13 amino acids. Germline V gene sequence: CDR1 MNHEY, CDR2 SVGEGT. The ends lost 6 bases at V and 5 bases at J; junction bases unmatched: 4. CDR3 protein: CASSKTGNNEQFF. CDR3 coding DNA: TGTGCCAGCAGCAAGACAGGGAACAATGAGCAGTTCTTC.

This clonotype was observed a few times. The V gene is TRBV6-6, the J gene TRBJ2-3, with D possibly called TRBD1 or TRBD2 (5 bases each). This CDR3 region has 13 residues. Looked up from germline, CDR1 is MNHNY and CDR2 is SVGAGI (reference sequence). V shed 0 bases and J shed 8 bases, with 9 bases lying between them. Here the CDR3 DNA reads TGTGCCAGCAGTTACTCGCGAGGGGCTACGCAGTATTTT. Protein product: CASSYSRGATQYF.

The CDR3 DNA sequence: TGTGCCAGCAGCCCGGGCCCAGGGAGGGGTCGATCGGAAAAACTGTTTTTT. Its protein is CASSPGPGRGRSEKLFF. The chain recombines TRBV6-5 with TRBJ1-4; TRBD1 might be the D (5 bases). Germline assignment: CDR1 MNHEY and CDR2 SVGAGI. This CDR3 comprises 17 residues. V was trimmed by 6 bases and J by 8 bases, leaving 25 bases between them.

The chain uses TRBV20-1 and TRBJ2-3; no reliable D call. In germline, CDR1 is DFQATT, CDR2 SNEGSKA (reference sequence). V was shortened by 3 bases and J by 1 base, with 8 bases between the two germline ends. CDR3 length equals 13 residues. The CDR3 sequence is CSASGAGTDTQYF. The DNA of the CDR3 is TGCAGTGCTAGCGGTGCGGGCACAGATACGCAGTATTTT.

This clonotype was seen ten or more times. The chain carries TRBV19 and TRBJ2-1; D uncertain. This CDR3 spans 13 amino acids. Germline CDR1 is LNHDA and CDR2 is SQIVND (reference sequence). With 1 base removed from V and 5 bases from J, the gap between germline ends came to 6 bases. CDR3 protein: CASSIAQNNEQFF. The CDR3 bases are TGTGCCAGTAGTATAGCCCAGAACAATGAGCAGTTCTTC.

This clonotype was observed at least ten times. The chain carries TRBV7-2 and TRBJ2-1; 14 bases are a match to TRBD2. The CDR3 runs to 17 residues. After removal of 3 bases from V and 2 bases from J, the junction contained 3 bases not matched to a gene. The V gene's germline CDR1 is SGHTA and CDR2 FQGNSA. CDR3 DNA sequence: TGTGCCAGCAGCTTGGGACTAGCGGGAGTCACCTACAATGAGCAGTTCTTC. Translation gives CASSLGLAGVTYNEQFF.

The rearrangement joins TRBV19 to TRBJ2-7; no clear D. The CDR3 sequence is 13 residues long. V lost 1 base and J lost 3, with 7 bases in between. Germline V gene data show CDR1 as LNHDA and CDR2 as SQIVND (reference sequence). This CDR3 reads CASSIAEGYEQYV. CDR3 DNA: TGTGCCAGTAGTATAGCGGAAGGCTACGAGCAGTACGTC.

The genes are TRBV10-3 and TRBJ1-4; D is ambiguous. V lost 4 bases and J lost 0, with 6 bases in between. The CDR3 consists of 14 residues. Germline CDR1 reads ENHRY; CDR2 reads SYGVKD. In DNA, the CDR3 is TGTGCCATCAGTGCGGGTGCAACTAATGAAAAACTGTTTTTT. The encoded protein is CAISAGATNEKLFF.

V and J are TRBV12-3 or TRBV12-4 and TRBJ2-1; TRBD2 is a possible D gene (6 bases). With 1 base removed from V and 5 bases from J, the gap between germline ends came to 12 bases. The CDR3 runs to 15 residues. The CDR3, as DNA: TGTGCCAGCAGTTTAGGACTAGAGCGGGACAATGAGCAGTTCTTC. It yields the protein CASSLGLERDNEQFF.

A few counts support this clonotype. The chain joins TRBV11-3 to TRBJ2-3; 12 nucleotides match TRBD2. Germline V lookup: CDR1 SGHNT, CDR2 YENEEA. V dropped 5 bases and J dropped 14; count of bases not matched to a gene: 17. This CDR3 spans 16 amino acids. For the CDR3, the DNA is TGTGCCAGCAGCCGCGGGGGGCTAGCGGGAGGGCCGGTAAGGTATTTT. Protein product: CASSRGGLAGGPVRYF.

The V call is TRBV7-9, the J call TRBJ2-1; TRBD2 aligns across 16 bases. The CDR3 loop spans 19 amino acids. Unmatched junction bases numbered 13, after V lost 7 bases and J lost 4 bases. CDR1 and CDR2 (germline): SEHNR, FQNEAQ (reference sequence). The DNA for the CDR3 is TGTGCCAGCACTAGATCCCAGGGACTAGCGGGAGGGACTTACAATGAGCAGTTCTTC. It encodes CASTRSQGLAGGTYNEQFF.

This clonotype was counted between two and nine times. V and J are TRBV28 and TRBJ1-2; maybe TRBD1 (6 bases). The CDR3 loop spans 15 amino acids. V lost 5 bases and J lost 2, with 15 bases in between. Germline V CDR1 and CDR2: MDHEN, SYDVKM. The CDR3 bases are TGTGCCAGCAGTACCTCCCTAGACAGGAACTATGGCTACACCTTC. Encoded protein: CASSTSLDRNYGYTF.

The gene calls are TRBV4-3 and TRBJ2-3, with D possibly TRBD1 on 7 matching bases. CDR3 size: 15 residues. The germline CDR1 and CDR2 sequences are LGHNA and YSLEER. V shed 4 bases and J shed 5 bases, with 16 bases lying between them. The chain's CDR3 is CASSPAGGQIDTQYF. CDR3 nucleotides: TGCGCCAGCAGCCCAGCAGGGGGGCAGATAGATACGCAGTATTTT.

This rearrangement joins TRBV19 to TRBJ2-6; tentative D call: TRBD1 (5 bases). Trimming took off 3 bases at V and 3 bases at J, with 9 bases between the two ends. This CDR3 spans 15 amino acids. Germline loops: CDR1 LNHDA, CDR2 SQIVND (reference sequence). The CDR3 sequence: CASSITGVGANVLTF. In nucleotides, the CDR3 is TGTGCCAGTAGTATTACAGGAGTTGGGGCCAACGTCCTGACTTTC.

This clonotype was counted a few times. The rearrangement joins TRBV7-2 to TRBJ2-5; D uncertain. Germline V gives CDR1 SGHTA, CDR2 FQGNSA. V was clipped by 1 base and J by 1 base, with 13 bases between them. The CDR3 sequence is 16 residues long. CDR3 sequence: CASSLEPGIVQETQYF. The CDR3 nucleotides are TGTGCCAGCAGCTTAGAGCCAGGCATAGTCCAAGAGACCCAGTACTTC. Full variable domain (outside the CDR3, taken from reference TRBV7-2 and TRBJ2-5): GAGVSQSPSNKVTEKGKDVELRCDPISGHTALYWYRQSLGQGLEFLIYFQGNSAPDKSGLPSDRFSAERTGGSVSTLTIQRTQQEDSAVYLCASSLEPGIVQETQYFGPGTRLLVL.

A few counts support this clonotype. The chain recombines TRBV7-4 with TRBJ2-3; 13 positions match TRBD2. There are 16 residues in the CDR3. V lost 5 bases, J lost 4 bases, and 6 bases stayed unmatched. Germline CDR1 reads SGHVT; CDR2 reads SQSDAQ. CDR3 sequence: CASSVDGTSGADTQYF. The CDR3 bases are TGTGCCAGCAGCGTAGACGGGACTAGCGGGGCAGATACGCAGTATTTT.

In DNA, the CDR3 is TGTGCCAGCTCACCGCTCCCGGGACAGGGTAATCAGCCCCAGCATTTT. It specifies CASSPLPGQGNQPQHF. The V and J genes are TRBV18 and TRBJ1-5; 9 positions agree with TRBD1. The length of the CDR3 is 16 residues. In germline, CDR1 is KGHSH, CDR2 LQKENI. The V segment lost 3 bases and the J segment 4 bases; nucleotides outside the gene matches: 7. The full variable domain, its missing parts supplied by reference TRBV18 and TRBJ1-5, is NAGVMQNPRHLVRRRGQEARLRCSPMKGHSHVYWYRQLPEEGLKFMVYLQKENIIDESGMPKERFSAEFPKEGPSILRIQQVVRGDSAAYFCASSPLPGQGNQPQHFGDGTRLSIL.

The chain is built from TRBV18 and TRBJ1-5; D ambiguous. Germline V gives CDR1 KGHSH, CDR2 LQKENI. This CDR3 contains 13 residues. Trimming took 0 bases from V and 8 from J, leaving 8 bases between them. The CDR3 DNA reads as TGTGCCAGCTCACCACCCCACGGTGAGCCCCAGCATTTT. It translates to CASSPPHGEPQHF. Looking up the rest from reference TRBV18 and TRBJ1-5 gives the full variable domain: NAGVMQNPRHLVRRRGQEARLRCSPMKGHSHVYWYRQLPEEGLKFMVYLQKENIIDESGMPKERFSAEFPKEGPSILRIQQVVRGDSAAYFCASSPPHGEPQHFGDGTRLSIL.